These 24 T cell receptor beta chains share one sample of origin, sequenced in a study of radiation and T cells in renal cell carcinoma. This sample's time point: blood 2 weeks post-SBRT. The treatment: 15 Gy SBRT to primary tumor, nephrectomy 4 weeks later. Clones were sequenced by immunoSEQ multiplex PCR, and TCRdb holds only the in-frame ones, with some missing. The data contain more than 75,000 clones, 86% of them singletons. Sequenced here: blood, sampled from a patient whose treatment included radiotherapy and nephrectomy. The receptors come from a woman aged 45-59 years with renal cell carcinoma.

This clone was counted a few times. V and J are TRBV28 and TRBJ1-3; tentative D call: TRBD1 (5 bases). CDR1 is MDHEN, CDR2 SYDVKM, per germline. The CDR3 has 14 residues. Trimming pared 8 bases from V and 1 base from J, leaving 12 bases between. The CDR3, as DNA: TGTGCCAGCCATCAGGGCGGATCTGGAAACACCATATATTTT. This translates into CASHQGGSGNTIYF.

V gene TRBV2 combines with J gene TRBJ1-5; 9 bases fit TRBD1. The trim removed 6 bases at V and 3 bases at J, leaving 6 bases unmatched. The CDR3 consists of 15 residues. The V gene's germline CDR1 is SNHLY and CDR2 FYNNEI. CDR3 in DNA: TGTGCCAGCAGGGCGACAGGGGGAACCAATCAGCCCCAGCATTTT. Its translation is CASRATGGTNQPQHF.

This clone was found a few times. This sequence joins TRBV28 and TRBJ2-2; no clear D gene. Germline lookup yields CDR1 MDHEN and CDR2 SYDVKM. CDR3 length: 11 amino acids. V was clipped by 4 bases and J by 9 bases, with 6 bases between them. The CDR3 spells CASSWPRELFF. CDR3 DNA sequence: TGTGCCAGCAGTTGGCCCCGGGAGCTGTTTTTT.

This clone was seen at least ten times. This chain links TRBV20-1 with TRBJ1-1, with D uncertain. CDR3 length: 10 residues. The germline V and J ends were trimmed by 5 bases and 6 bases, with 7 bases remaining between them. Germline CDR1 reads DFQATT; CDR2 reads SNEGSKA (reference sequence). This CDR3 is CSAGIAEAFF. The CDR3 region has the DNA TGCAGTGCTGGAATAGCTGAAGCTTTCTTT.

V gene TRBV14 combines with J gene TRBJ1-1; D perhaps matches TRBD1 (6 bases). CDR3 length equals 14 residues. With 4 bases removed from V and 1 base from J, the gap between germline ends came to 10 bases. Germline lookup yields CDR1 SGHDN and CDR2 FVKESK. The CDR3 nucleotides are TGTGCCAGCAGCCTCAGGGGTGCGAACACTGAAGCTTTCTTT. This translates into CASSLRGANTEAFF.

The V call is TRBV6-1, the J call TRBJ2-1; 9 bases line up with TRBD1. The CDR3 is 12 amino acids. The V and J ends lost 6 bases and 7 bases, in that order; junction bases with no gene match: 1. Germline V gives CDR1 MNHNS, CDR2 SASEGT. The CDR3 coding sequence is TGTGCCAGCAGGGGACAGGGAAATGAGCAGTTCTTC. Protein product: CASRGQGNEQFF.

This chain uses TRBV5-1 with TRBJ1-1; D is undetermined. The CDR3 loop spans 13 amino acids. The germline V gene has CDR1 SGHRS and CDR2 YFSETQ. V lost 0 bases and J 6 bases, leaving 9 bases between the germline ends. The CDR3 DNA sequence: TGCGCCAGCAGCTTGGGGCAGAAGGCTGAAGCTTTCTTT. Translating gives CASSLGQKAEAFF.

This clone was seen a handful of times. The chain joins TRBV5-5 to TRBJ2-7; 8 nucleotides line up with TRBD2. CDR1 is SGHKS, CDR2 YYEKEE, per germline (reference sequence). The CDR3 is 15 amino acids. With V trimmed by 3 bases and J by 3 bases, 8 bases remained unmatched. The CDR3 is CASSWTPSGSYEQYF. CDR3 in DNA: TGTGCCAGCAGCTGGACCCCCAGCGGGAGCTACGAGCAGTACTTC.

The chain is built from TRBV5-1 and TRBJ2-1; 10 bases are shared with TRBD1. This CDR3 is 15 amino acids long. The germline V gene encodes CDR1 SGHRS and CDR2 YFSETQ. With V trimmed by 3 bases and J by 8 bases, 8 bases remained unmatched. The CDR3 nucleotides read TGCGCCAGCAGCTCCAATTTAGGGACAGGGGATGAGCAGTTCTTC. Translated: CASSSNLGTGDEQFF.

This chain uses TRBV20-1 with TRBJ1-1; D ambiguous. The CDR3 has 11 residues. Germline CDR1 DFQATT, CDR2 SNEGSKA (reference sequence). V was clipped by 7 bases and J by 4 bases, with 10 bases between them. This CDR3 is CSDKRVTEAFF. For the CDR3, the DNA is TGCAGTGACAAGAGGGTCACTGAAGCTTTCTTT.

This clone was seen only a few times. The chain uses TRBV27 and TRBJ2-3; TRBD2 aligns across 8 bases. Germline CDR1 and CDR2: MNHEY and SMNVEV (reference sequence). The CDR3 consists of 15 residues. J was trimmed by 4 bases and V by 5 bases; bases with no gene match: 8. The CDR3 DNA reads as TGTGCCAGCAGTATCGGGACTAGATACGCAGATACGCAGTATTTT. It translates to CASSIGTRYADTQYF.

The chain is built from TRBV5-5 and TRBJ2-2; D unclear. This CDR3 comprises 14 residues. V was pared by 5 bases and J by 6 bases, with 14 bases between. Germline loops: CDR1 SGHKS, CDR2 YYEKEE (reference sequence). For the CDR3, the DNA is TGTGCCAGCAGTCAAGACGAGGTCCCCGGGGAGCTGTTTTTT. Encoded protein: CASSQDEVPGELFF.

The chain joins TRBV5-1 to TRBJ2-2, with D possibly matching TRBD1 (6 bases). Trimming removed 1 base at V and 3 bases at J, with 10 bases between. Germline CDR1 is SGHRS and CDR2 is YFSETQ. The CDR3 is 15 residues long. CDR3 sequence (DNA): TGCGCCAGCAGCTTGAGGACAGTGGACACCGGGGAGCTGTTTTTT. Its translation: CASSLRTVDTGELFF.

J is TRBJ1-4 and V is TRBV4-1; 9 bases align to TRBD1. The V gene end was trimmed by 2 bases and the J gene end by 6 bases; junction bases not matched to a gene: 4. Germline loops: CDR1 MGHRA, CDR2 YSYEKL. The CDR3 consists of 15 residues. The CDR3 sequence: CASSQTGTGYEKLFF. The CDR3 bases are TGCGCCAGCAGCCAAACCGGGACAGGGTATGAAAAACTGTTTTTT.

This chain links TRBV7-2 with TRBJ2-5; no definite D call. Trimming stripped 9 bases from V and 1 base from J, with 9 bases between. The CDR3 runs 12 residues. CDR1 is SGHTA, CDR2 FQGNSA, per germline. The CDR3 reads CASSWGQETQYF. CDR3 DNA: TGTGCCAGTTCCTGGGGCCAAGAGACCCAGTACTTC.

The rearrangement links TRBV4-3 to TRBJ1-2, with TRBD1 as a possible D gene (5 bases). Trimming left V 1 base short and J 2 bases short, with 17 bases between. The CDR3 runs 17 residues. Looked up from germline, CDR1 is LGHNA and CDR2 is YSLEER. CDR3 sequence (DNA): TGCGCCAGCAGCCAAGCGAAGGGGAGTCTTGACAACTATGGCTACACCTTC. Its translation is CASSQAKGSLDNYGYTF.

The rearrangement joins TRBV18 to TRBJ1-6; 7 bases are a match to TRBD1. Germline CDR1 and CDR2: KGHSH and LQKENI. CDR3 length: 14 amino acids. With 6 bases clipped from V and 10 bases from J, the junction kept 9 bases outside the gene matches. The CDR3 reads CASSPGQSGSPLHF. CDR3 DNA: TGTGCCAGCTCCCCGGGACAGTCGGGCTCACCCCTCCACTTT.

This sequence joins TRBV6-5 and TRBJ1-5; TRBD1 matches 8 bases. V shed 6 bases and J 4 bases; nucleotides not matched to a gene: 5. CDR3 size: 14 residues. The V gene's germline CDR1 is MNHEY and CDR2 SVGAGI. The CDR3 here is CASRTGQGNQPQHF. Written as DNA, the CDR3 is TGTGCCAGCAGAACCGGACAGGGTAATCAGCCCCAGCATTTT.

This clone was found a few times. The chain has TRBV19 and TRBJ1-2; the D gene is possibly TRBD1 (5 bases). This CDR3 comprises 14 residues. Between the trimmed V and J ends, which lost 6 bases and 4 bases, there was a span of 15 bases. The V gene's germline CDR1 is LNHDA and CDR2 SQIVND (reference sequence). CDR3 nucleotide sequence: TGTGCCAGTAGGGGGGACGATGGTATCTATGGCTACACCTTC. Protein sequence: CASRGDDGIYGYTF.

Comment on this clone: The conserved phenylalanine or tryptophan is not found at the CDR3 terminus, so this likely reflects a read error. The rearrangement uses TRBV7-2 and TRBJ2-7; TRBD2 aligns across 7 bases. This CDR3 has 14 residues. Trimming at V came to 2 bases and at J to 6 bases, leaving 7 bases not matched to a gene. Germline V lookup: CDR1 SGHTA, CDR2 FQGNSA. The CDR3 DNA reads as TGTGCCAGCAGCTTATCTAGCGGCACGAGCGAGCAGTACCTC. It is translated as CASSLSSGTSEQYL.

The CDR3 region has the DNA TGCGCCAGCAGCCTTGACACCCTCGGCTACAATGAGCAGTTCTTC. It specifies CASSLDTLGYNEQFF. This chain connects TRBV5-1 to TRBJ2-1; no definite D call. The CDR3 has 15 residues. CDR1 is SGHRS, CDR2 YFSETQ, per germline. The V gene lost 4 bases and the J gene lost 3 bases, with 14 bases spanning the gap.

This clone was observed a single time. The rearrangement uses TRBV25-1 and TRBJ2-7; weak D call: TRBD1 (5 bases). Per the germline V gene, CDR1 is MGHDK and CDR2 is SYGVNS. The CDR3 has 15 residues. The ends were cut back, 5 bases at V and 3 bases at J, with 17 bases in the middle. This CDR3 is CASSKGVGPHYEQYF. The CDR3 DNA reads TGTGCCAGCAGTAAGGGCGTGGGGCCACACTACGAGCAGTACTTC.

The count of this clone is one. V gene TRBV5-6 combines with J gene TRBJ1-6; tentatively, D is TRBD1 (6 bases). Germline V gene lookup returns CDR1 SGHDT and CDR2 YYEEEE. V gave up 2 bases and J gave up 7 bases, with 13 bases separating them. CDR3 length equals 15 residues. The CDR3 sequence: CASSLQGRTNSPLHF. In nucleotides, the CDR3 is TGTGCCAGCAGCTTACAGGGAAGGACGAATTCACCCCTCCACTTT.

The chain carries TRBV5-1 and TRBJ2-5, with TRBD1 matching 9 bases. With 4 bases clipped from V and 1 base from J, the junction kept 2 bases outside the gene matches. CDR3 length: 14 amino acids. In germline, CDR1 is SGHRS, CDR2 YFSETQ. In DNA form, the CDR3 reads TGCGCCAGCAGCCCGGGACAGGGCCAAGAGACCCAGTACTTC. Encoded protein: CASSPGQGQETQYF.